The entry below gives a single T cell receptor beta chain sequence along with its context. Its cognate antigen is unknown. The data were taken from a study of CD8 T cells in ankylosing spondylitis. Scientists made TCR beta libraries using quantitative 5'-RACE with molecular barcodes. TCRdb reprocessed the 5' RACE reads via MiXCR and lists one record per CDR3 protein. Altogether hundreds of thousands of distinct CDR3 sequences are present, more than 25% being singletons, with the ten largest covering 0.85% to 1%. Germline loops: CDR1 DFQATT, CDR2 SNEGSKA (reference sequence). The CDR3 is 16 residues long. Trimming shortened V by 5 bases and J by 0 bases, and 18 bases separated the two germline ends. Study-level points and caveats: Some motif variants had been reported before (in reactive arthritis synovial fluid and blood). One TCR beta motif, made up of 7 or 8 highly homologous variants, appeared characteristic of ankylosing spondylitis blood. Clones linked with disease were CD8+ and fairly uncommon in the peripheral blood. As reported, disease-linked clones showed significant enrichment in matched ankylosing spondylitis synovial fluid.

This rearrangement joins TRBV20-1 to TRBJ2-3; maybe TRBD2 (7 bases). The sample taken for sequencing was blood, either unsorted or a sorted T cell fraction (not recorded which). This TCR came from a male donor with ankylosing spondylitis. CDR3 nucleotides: TGCAGTGCTGGGGATCGGGGGGCGGCTAGCACAGATACGCAGTATTTT. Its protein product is CSAGDRGAASTDTQYF.